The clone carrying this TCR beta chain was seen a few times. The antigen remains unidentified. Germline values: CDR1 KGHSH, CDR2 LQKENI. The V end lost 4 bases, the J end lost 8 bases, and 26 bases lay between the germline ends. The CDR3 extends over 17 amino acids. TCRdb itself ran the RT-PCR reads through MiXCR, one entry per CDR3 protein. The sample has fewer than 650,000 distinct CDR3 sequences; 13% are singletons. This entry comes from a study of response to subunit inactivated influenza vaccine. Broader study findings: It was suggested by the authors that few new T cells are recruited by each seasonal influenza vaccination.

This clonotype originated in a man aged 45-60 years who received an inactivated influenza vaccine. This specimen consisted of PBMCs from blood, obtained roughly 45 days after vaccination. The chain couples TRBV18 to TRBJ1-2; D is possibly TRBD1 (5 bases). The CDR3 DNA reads TGTGCCAGCTCACGTCGGAATACCGGGACGGAAACGGGCGGCTACACCTTC. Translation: CASSRRNTGTETGGYTF. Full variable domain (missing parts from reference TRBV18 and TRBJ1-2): NAGVMQNPRHLVRRRGQEARLRCSPMKGHSHVYWYRQLPEEGLKFMVYLQKENIIDESGMPKERFSAEFPKEGPSILRIQQVVRGDSAAYFCASSRRNTGTETGGYTFGSGTRLTVV.